This TCR beta chain was sequenced in a study of blood T cell repertoires in COVID-19. Seattle's cohort entered during active infection and was followed longitudinally. Trimming took 5 bases from V and 6 from J, leaving 12 bases between them. Germline V gives CDR1 LNHDA, CDR2 SQIVND (reference sequence). This CDR3 region has 13 residues. Per the study methods: Reference gene primer amplification yielded estimated nucleated cell counts. Clones were read by immunoSEQ multiplex PCR, and TCRdb kept only the in-frame ones, dropping some. The V and J calls and clone size are taken from that table; D and trimming were inferred from the DNA. The sample lists roughly 190,000 clones; about four fifths were seen once.

The chain links TRBV19 to TRBJ2-3; weak D call: TRBD1 (6 bases). The TCR sequence derives from a woman in her thirties or forties with COVID-19, enrolled during active disease. The sequenced sample was peripheral blood. The CDR3 DNA reads TGTGCCAGTAGTGTAACAGGGCCGGATACGCAGTATTTT. Its translation is CASSVTGPDTQYF. The full variable domain, in which reference TRBV19 and TRBJ2-3 provide the parts outside the CDR3, is DGGITQSPKYLFRKEGQNVTLSCEQNLNHDAMYWYRQDPGQGLRLIYYSQIVNDFQKGDIAEGYSVSREKKESFPLTVTSAQKNPTAFYLCASSVTGPDTQYFGPGTRLTVL.